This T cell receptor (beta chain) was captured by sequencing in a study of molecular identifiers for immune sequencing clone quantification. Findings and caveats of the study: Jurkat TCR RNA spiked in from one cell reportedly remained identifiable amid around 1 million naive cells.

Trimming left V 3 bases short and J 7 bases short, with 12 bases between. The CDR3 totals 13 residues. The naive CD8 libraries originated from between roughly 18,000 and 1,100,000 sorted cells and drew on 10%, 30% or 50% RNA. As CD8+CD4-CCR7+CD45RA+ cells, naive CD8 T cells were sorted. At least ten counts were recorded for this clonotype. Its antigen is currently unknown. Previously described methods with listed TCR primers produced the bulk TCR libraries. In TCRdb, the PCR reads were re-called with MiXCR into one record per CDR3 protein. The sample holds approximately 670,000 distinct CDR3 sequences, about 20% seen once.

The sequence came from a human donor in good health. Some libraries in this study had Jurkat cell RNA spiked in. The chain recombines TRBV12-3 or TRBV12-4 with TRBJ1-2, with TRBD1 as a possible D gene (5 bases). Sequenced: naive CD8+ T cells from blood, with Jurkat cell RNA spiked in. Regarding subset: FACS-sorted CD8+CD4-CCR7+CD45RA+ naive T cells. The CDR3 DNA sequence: TGTGCCAGCAGTTTGGGGGTTATGAGTGGCTACACCTTC. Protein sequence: CASSLGVMSGYTF.